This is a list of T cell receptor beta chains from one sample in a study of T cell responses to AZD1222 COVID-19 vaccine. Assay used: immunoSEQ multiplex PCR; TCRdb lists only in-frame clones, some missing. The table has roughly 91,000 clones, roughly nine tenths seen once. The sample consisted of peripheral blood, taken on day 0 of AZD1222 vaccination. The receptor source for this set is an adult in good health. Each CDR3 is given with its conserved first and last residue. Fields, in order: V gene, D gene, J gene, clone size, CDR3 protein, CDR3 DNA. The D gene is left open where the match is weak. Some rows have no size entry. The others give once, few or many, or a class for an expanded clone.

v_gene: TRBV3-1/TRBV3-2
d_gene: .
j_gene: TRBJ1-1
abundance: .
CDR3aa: CASSQDRRYPNTEAFF
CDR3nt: TGTGCCAGCAGCCAAGATCGGCGGTATCCTAACACTGAAGCTTTCTTT

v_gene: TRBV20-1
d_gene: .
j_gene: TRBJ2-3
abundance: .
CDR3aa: CSAPGVNTQYF
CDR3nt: TGCAGTGCTCCAGGGGTAAATACGCAGTATTTT

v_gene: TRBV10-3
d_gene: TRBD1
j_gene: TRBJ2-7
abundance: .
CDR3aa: CAISPNRGGSYEQYF
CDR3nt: TGTGCCATCAGCCCGAACAGGGGTGGCTCCTACGAGCAGTACTTC

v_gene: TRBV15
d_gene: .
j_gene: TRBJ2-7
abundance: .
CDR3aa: CATSRNSDSSYEQYF
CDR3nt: TGTGCCACCAGCAGAAATTCGGACAGCTCCTACGAGCAGTACTTC

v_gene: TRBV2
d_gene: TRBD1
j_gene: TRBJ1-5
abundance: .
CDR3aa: CASSGTGNQPQHF
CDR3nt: TGTGCCAGCAGCGGGACAGGGAATCAGCCCCAGCATTTT

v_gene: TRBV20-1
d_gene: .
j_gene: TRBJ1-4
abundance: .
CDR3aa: CSARAGQKLFF
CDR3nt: TGCAGTGCTAGAGCAGGTCAAAAACTGTTTTTT

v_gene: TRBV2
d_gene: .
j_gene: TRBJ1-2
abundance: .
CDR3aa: CASSEQVVSDYTF
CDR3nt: TGTGCCAGCAGCGAACAGGTCGTGTCGGACTACACCTTC

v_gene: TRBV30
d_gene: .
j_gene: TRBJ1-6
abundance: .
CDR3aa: CAWREGHNSPLHF
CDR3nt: TGTGCCTGGCGAGAGGGCCATAATTCACCCCTCCACTTT

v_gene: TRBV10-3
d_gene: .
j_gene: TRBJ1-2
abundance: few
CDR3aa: CAISDGRGPGYTF
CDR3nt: TGTGCCATCAGTGATGGGAGGGGCCCCGGCTACACCTTC

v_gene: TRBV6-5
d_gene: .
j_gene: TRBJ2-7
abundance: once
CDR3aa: CASRRGTTSYEQYF
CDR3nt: TGTGCCAGCAGGCGGGGCACTACTTCCTACGAGCAGTACTTC

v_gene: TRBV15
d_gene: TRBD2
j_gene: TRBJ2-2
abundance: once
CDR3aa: CATSRDREGQNTGELFF
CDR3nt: TGTGCCACCAGCAGAGATCGGGAGGGACAGAACACCGGGGAGCTGTTTTTT

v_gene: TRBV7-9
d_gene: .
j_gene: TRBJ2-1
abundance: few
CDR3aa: CASSVRRPLESYNEQFF
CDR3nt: TGTGCCAGCAGCGTCCGACGGCCCTTGGAGTCCTACAATGAGCAGTTCTTC

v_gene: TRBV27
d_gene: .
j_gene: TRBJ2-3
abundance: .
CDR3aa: CASRGTDTQYF
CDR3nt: TGTGCCAGCAGGGGCACAGATACGCAGTATTTT

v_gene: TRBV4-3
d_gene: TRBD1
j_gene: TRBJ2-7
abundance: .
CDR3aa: CASSQEYGTGSYEQYF
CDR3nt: TGCGCCAGCAGCCAAGAGTATGGGACAGGGTCCTACGAGCAGTACTTC

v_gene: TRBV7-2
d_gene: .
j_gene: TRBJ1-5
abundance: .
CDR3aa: CASSLSADNQPQHF
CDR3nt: TGTGCCAGCAGCTTATCGGCAGACAATCAGCCCCAGCATTTT

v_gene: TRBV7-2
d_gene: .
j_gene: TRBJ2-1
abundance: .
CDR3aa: CASSLVDSPYNEQFF
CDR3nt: TGTGCCAGCAGCTTAGTGGACTCTCCCTACAATGAGCAGTTCTTC

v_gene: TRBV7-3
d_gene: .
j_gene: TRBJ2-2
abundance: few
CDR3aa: CASSFAVEESAGELFF
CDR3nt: TGTGCCAGCAGCTTCGCGGTCGAGGAGTCCGCCGGGGAGCTGTTTTTT

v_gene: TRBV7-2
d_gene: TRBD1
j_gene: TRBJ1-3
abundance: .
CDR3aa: CASSLAGQGGNTIYF
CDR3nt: TGTGCCAGCAGCTTAGCGGGACAGGGAGGAAACACCATATATTTT

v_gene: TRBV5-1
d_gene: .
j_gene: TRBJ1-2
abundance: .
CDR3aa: CASSLLGTADGYTF
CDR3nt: TGTGCCAGCAGCCTCTTAGGGACTGCTGATGGCTACACCTTC

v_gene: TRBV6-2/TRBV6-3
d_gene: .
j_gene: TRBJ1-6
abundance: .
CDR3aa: CASSYNRENSPLHF
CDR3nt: TGTGCCAGCAGTTACAACAGGGAAAATTCACCCCTCCACTTT

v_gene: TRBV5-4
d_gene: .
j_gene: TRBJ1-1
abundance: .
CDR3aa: CASSTPRGSNTEAFF
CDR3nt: TGTGCCAGCAGTACTCCTCGGGGGTCCAACACTGAAGCTTTCTTT

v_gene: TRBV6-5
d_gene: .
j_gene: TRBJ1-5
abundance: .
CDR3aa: CASSYSRGQPQHF
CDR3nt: TGTGCCAGCAGTTACTCGAGGGGCCAGCCCCAGCATTTT

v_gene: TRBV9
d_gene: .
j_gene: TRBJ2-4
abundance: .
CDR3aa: CASSKEGYTDGSNIQYF
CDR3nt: TGTGCCAGCAGCAAAGAGGGGTATACGGACGGAAGTAACATTCAGTACTTC

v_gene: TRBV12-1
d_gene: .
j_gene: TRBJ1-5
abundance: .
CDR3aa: CASSLRDRGNQPQHF
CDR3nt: TGTGCCAGCAGCCTGCGGGACAGGGGGAATCAGCCCCAGCATTTT

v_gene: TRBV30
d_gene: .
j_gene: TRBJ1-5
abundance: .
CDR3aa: CAWSRDYNQPQHF
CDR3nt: TGTGCCTGGAGCCGGGATTACAATCAGCCCCAGCATTTT

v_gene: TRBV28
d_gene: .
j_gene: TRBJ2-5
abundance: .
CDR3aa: CASRTVLQETQYF
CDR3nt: TGTGCCAGCAGGACTGTTCTTCAAGAGACCCAGTACTTC